This T cell receptor beta chain was profiled in a study of blood T cell repertoires in COVID-19. Study context: The analysed material was cDNA or gDNA that came from T cells, B-cell-depleted T cells, or PBMCs.

Authors' analysis steps: It was from reference gene primer amplification that nucleated cell counts were estimated. Using immunoSEQ multiplex PCR, the repertoire was profiled, and TCRdb retains in-frame clones only, with some absent. The V and J calls and clone size come from that table; D and trimming were worked out from the DNA. The data show 100,000 to 110,000 clones, roughly 92% seen once. V trimming: 7 bases; J trimming: 7 bases; junction bases outside the gene matches: 12. This CDR3 spans 15 amino acids. Germline V gene data show CDR1 as SQVTM and CDR2 as ANQGSEA. The receptor comes from a middle-aged man with active COVID-19. The rearrangement joins TRBV29-1 to TRBJ2-2, with TRBD2 identical over 10 bases. Sequencing was carried out using peripheral blood. CDR3 residues: CSAGDPSGSFGELFF. CDR3 DNA sequence: TGCAGCGCCGGGGATCCTAGCGGGAGCTTCGGGGAGCTGTTTTTT.